The next 10 T cell receptor beta chains were all read from a single sample in a study of glioma-infiltrating T cells. The iRepertoire nested amplicon-rescue multiplex PCR amplified TCR alpha and beta CDR3s from RNA. TCRdb analysed the multiplex PCR reads with MiXCR anew, one entry per CDR3 protein. The table shows under 150,000 distinct CDR3 sequences, with about 25% occurring only once. Sequencing was done on a sample of glioma tissue, nonneoplastic brain tissue, or PBMCs (not recorded which). These receptors originate from a human donor with low-grade glioma or glioblastoma, undergoing nonglioma brain surgery, or in good health (not recorded which).

The chain links TRBV10-2 to TRBJ1-2; D possibly corresponds to TRBD1 (5 bases). The CDR3 spans 13 residues. Trimming stripped 8 bases from V and 3 bases from J, with 13 bases between. Germline V gene data show CDR1 as WSHSY and CDR2 as SAAADI. The DNA for the CDR3 is TGCGCCAGCGGTACAGGAGCTGACTATGGCTACACCTTC. Its translation is CASGTGADYGYTF.

This clonotype was picked up many times. V usage is TRBV28 and J usage is TRBJ1-5; possibly TRBD1 for D (6 bases). CDR1 is MDHEN and CDR2 is SYDVKM in the germline V gene. This CDR3 contains 16 residues. V was shortened by 6 bases and J by 1 base, with 16 bases between the two germline ends. CDR3 loop: CASRRQGRASNQPQHF. The CDR3 nucleotides are TGTGCCAGCAGGCGCCAGGGGAGGGCGAGCAATCAGCCCCAGCATTTT. Complete variable domain (other parts from reference TRBV28 and TRBJ1-5): DVKVTQSSRYLVKRTGEKVFLECVQDMDHENMFWYRQDPGLGLRLIYFSYDVKMKEKGDIPEGYSVSREKKERFSLILESASTNQTSMYLCASRRQGRASNQPQHFGDGTRLSIL.

As for this clonotype: Relative to the germline gene, one junction end is altered; a read error may explain this. This rearrangement joins TRBV6-9 to TRBJ2-1; possibly TRBD2 for D (6 bases). Germline CDR1 is MNHGY and CDR2 is SVAAGI. CDR3 size: 13 residues. The DNA for the CDR3 is TGTGCCAGCAGTTTGGAGGGCTACAATGAGAAGTTCTTC. Protein sequence: CASSLEGYNEKFF.

Only a few counts were recorded for this clonotype. V and J are TRBV29-1 and TRBJ1-1; D is unresolved. The CDR3 is made up of 11 amino acids. Trimming cost V 7 bases and J 1 base, with 7 bases left between them. Germline CDR1 is SQVTM and CDR2 is ANQGSEA. Here the CDR3 DNA reads TGCAGCGAAGTGGAGAACACTGAAGCTTTCTTT. Residues: CSEVENTEAFF. Full variable domain (rest looked up from reference TRBV29-1 and TRBJ1-1): SAVISQKPSRDICQRGTSLTIQCQVDSQVTMMFWYRQQPGQSLTLIATANQGSEATYESGFVIDKFPISRPNLTFSTLTVSNMSPEDSSIYLCSEVENTEAFFGQGTRLTVV.

This chain joins TRBV20-1 and TRBJ2-5; 9 bases agree with TRBD2. The CDR3 spans 14 residues. V trimming: 3 bases; J trimming: 3 bases; junction bases outside the gene matches: 5. The germline V gene encodes CDR1 DFQATT and CDR2 SNEGSKA (reference sequence). The CDR3 nucleotides read TGCAGTGCTAGTTTTCTAGCGGGAAAAGAGACCCAGTACTTC. Its protein product is CSASFLAGKETQYF.

This clonotype was seen repeatedly, ten times or more. The chain has TRBV27 and TRBJ1-2; D call uncertain. Per the germline V gene, CDR1 is MNHEY and CDR2 is SMNVEV (reference sequence). Trimming shortened V by 5 bases and J by 5 bases, and 12 bases separated the two germline ends. The CDR3 is 13 residues long. The CDR3 spells CASSPTSEYGYTF. The CDR3 coding sequence is TGTGCCAGCAGTCCAACCTCAGAATATGGCTACACCTTC.

This chain connects TRBV7-3 to TRBJ2-1; 7 positions agree with TRBD2. CDR1 is SGHTA and CDR2 is FQGTGA in the germline V gene. This CDR3 region has 20 residues. V lost 3 bases to trimming and J lost 7 bases; unmatched junction nucleotides: 24. CDR3 loop: CASSFRDPGHYGGNGNEQFF. CDR3 nucleotide sequence: TGTGCCAGCAGCTTCCGGGACCCCGGACACTACGGGGGGAACGGGAATGAGCAGTTCTTC.

In this sample, this clonotype turned up a few times. This chain uses TRBV5-4 with TRBJ1-2, with D perhaps matching TRBD1 (5 bases). V was cut by 2 bases and J by 6 bases, with 11 bases left in between. The germline CDR1 and CDR2 sequences are SGHNT and YYREEE (reference sequence). The CDR3 sequence is 13 residues long. As DNA, the CDR3 is TGTGCCAGCAGCTTCGGGACCGAGAATGGCTACACCTTC. Protein sequence: CASSFGTENGYTF.

Notes on this clonotype: A read error may be the cause here, since a much bigger clone is one base away. The chain combines TRBV7-9 with TRBJ2-5; D unresolved. V lost 6 bases, J lost 4 bases, and 9 bases lay in between. This CDR3 is 12 amino acids long. Germline V gene sequence: CDR1 SEHNR, CDR2 FQNEAQ (reference sequence). CDR3 loop: CASRRTGETQYF. Here the CDR3 DNA reads TGTGCCAGCAGACGGACCGGAGAGACCCAGTACTTC.

The DNA for the CDR3 is TGCAGCGCCCGGGGCAGGGGAAGGGGAGAGACCCAGTACTTC. Translation gives CSARGRGRGETQYF. V and J are TRBV29-1 and TRBJ2-5; possible D gene TRBD1, 6 bases. With 7 bases removed from V and 4 bases from J, the gap between germline ends came to 19 bases. This CDR3 is 14 amino acids long. Germline lookup yields CDR1 SQVTM and CDR2 ANQGSEA. Variable domain in full (rest from reference TRBV29-1 and TRBJ2-5): SAVISQKPSRDICQRGTSLTIQCQVDSQVTMMFWYRQQPGQSLTLIATANQGSEATYESGFVIDKFPISRPNLTFSTLTVSNMSPEDSSIYLCSARGRGRGETQYFGPGTRLLVL.